The 21 T cell receptor beta chains listed next were all sequenced from one sample in a study of CD8 T cells in Susac syndrome. RNA in amounts of roughly 0.45 to 1 ug was reverse transcribed with random hexamers. From the immunoSEQ multiplex PCR reads, TCRdb called clonotypes with MiXCR, one entry per CDR3 protein. The table has over 150,000 distinct CDR3 sequences, 93% seen once. The sequencing input was CD4+ T cells from PBMCs. These receptors were taken from a human donor with multiple sclerosis.

The sample holds one count of this clonotype. CDR3 in amino acids: CASSPERNEQFF. The CDR3 nucleotides read TGTGCCAGCTCACCAGAGAGGAATGAGCAGTTCTTC. The chain is built from TRBV18 and TRBJ2-1; unclear D gene. The CDR3 runs to 12 residues. Per the germline V gene, CDR1 is KGHSH and CDR2 is LQKENI. Trimming stripped 2 bases from V and 7 bases from J, with 6 bases between.

The genes are TRBV2 and TRBJ2-3; unclear D gene. The CDR3 runs to 14 residues. V lost 7 bases, J lost 3 bases, and 14 bases lay in between. Germline CDR1 is SNHLY and CDR2 is FYNNEI. For the CDR3, the DNA is TGTGCCAGCAAGAAAGGCAGAGATACAGATACGCAGTATTTT. Its translation is CASKKGRDTDTQYF.

V gene TRBV7-2 combines with J gene TRBJ2-3; no reliable D call. V dropped 5 bases and J dropped 0 bases, with 12 bases sitting between them. This CDR3 comprises 15 residues. Germline assignment: CDR1 SGHTA and CDR2 FQGNSA. CDR3 coding DNA: TGTGCCAGCAGCCCGGACGGCCTAAGCACAGATACGCAGTATTTT. Amino acid sequence: CASSPDGLSTDTQYF.

V usage is TRBV30 and J usage is TRBJ1-2; D is ambiguous. Germline assignment: CDR1 GTSNPN and CDR2 SVGIG (reference sequence). V was clipped by 7 bases and J by 4 bases, with 19 bases between them. The CDR3 covers 14 residues. The CDR3 protein is CAFAVPGRGYGYTF. For the CDR3, the DNA is TGTGCCTTCGCGGTCCCCGGGAGAGGCTATGGCTACACCTTC.

This chain links TRBV13 with TRBJ1-2; D is undetermined. CDR1 PRHDT and CDR2 FYEKMQ come from the germline V gene (reference sequence). The CDR3 loop spans 15 amino acids. The V and J ends lost 5 bases and 4 bases respectively, with 17 bases between them. For the CDR3, the DNA is TGTGCCAGCAGCCGTGGACGGCCACGGGGCTATGGCTACACCTTC. This sequence encodes CASSRGRPRGYGYTF.

In DNA, the CDR3 is TGTGCCTGGGATACCAGGGACCGTGGCTACACCTTC. Translation: CAWDTRDRGYTF. This chain uses TRBV30 with TRBJ1-2; weak D call: TRBD1 (5 bases). Trimming shortened V by 5 bases and J by 7 bases, and 14 bases separated the two germline ends. Germline CDR1 is GTSNPN and CDR2 is SVGIG (reference sequence). The CDR3 consists of 12 residues.

The chain carries TRBV29-1 and TRBJ2-3; D might be TRBD1 or TRBD2, each matching 7 bases. The V end lost 5 bases, the J end lost 4 bases, and 10 bases lay between the germline ends. This CDR3 is built from 12 residues. Germline V CDR1 and CDR2: SQVTM, ANQGSEA. The CDR3 DNA follows: TGCAGCGTTCAGGGGGGGCCAGATACGCAGTATTTT. As protein: CSVQGGPDTQYF.

The chain combines TRBV5-4 with TRBJ2-2, with 8 bases fitting TRBD2. Germline-derived CDR1 and CDR2 are SGHNT and YYREEE (reference sequence). Trimming cost V 4 bases and J 6 bases; bases outside gene matches: 14. This CDR3 has 17 amino acids. In nucleotides, the CDR3 is TGTGCCAGCAGCCCTCCAGGGGCGGGAGGCGCTTCCGGGGAGCTGTTTTTT. It encodes CASSPPGAGGASGELFF.

The chain carries TRBV10-2 and TRBJ2-7, with TRBD1 identical over 9 bases. Trimming cost V 6 bases and J 8 bases; bases outside gene matches: 11. In germline, CDR1 is WSHSY, CDR2 SAAADI. The CDR3 consists of 14 residues. CDR3 sequence (DNA): TGCGCCAGCAGGGAGGACAGGGGAGCTACGCAGCAGTACTTC. Translation gives CASREDRGATQQYF.

The CDR3 reads CASSIDLRAKSSYNEQFF. The CDR3 DNA is TGTGCCAGTAGTATAGATCTGAGGGCTAAATCTTCCTACAATGAGCAGTTCTTC. The gene calls are TRBV19 and TRBJ2-1, with D possibly TRBD2 on 5 matching bases. The CDR3 has 18 amino acids. Looked up from germline, CDR1 is LNHDA and CDR2 is SQIVND (reference sequence). V was pared by 0 bases and J by 1 base, with 16 bases between.

V is TRBV28 and J is TRBJ2-7, with 9 bases matching TRBD1. The CDR3 runs to 15 residues. CDR1 is MDHEN and CDR2 is SYDVKM in the germline V gene. The ends lost 6 bases at V and 2 bases at J; junction bases unmatched: 8. The CDR3 sequence is CASSNRDRDTYEQYF. The CDR3 DNA reads TGTGCCAGCAGCAACCGGGACAGGGACACCTACGAGCAGTACTTC.

This clonotype was picked up one time. The rearrangement uses TRBV5-6 and TRBJ2-5; 8 bases agree with TRBD1. The J segment lost 6 bases and the V segment lost 0 bases, leaving 4 bases of the junction unmatched. From germline, CDR1 is SGHDT and CDR2 YYEEEE. This CDR3 contains 14 residues. CDR3 nucleotides: TGTGCCAGCAGCTTGGGTGACAGGGGACAGACCCAGTACTTC. Translated: CASSLGDRGQTQYF.

The J gene is TRBJ2-4, the V gene TRBV15; 10 nucleotides line up with TRBD1. The V gene end was trimmed by 3 bases and the J gene end by 2 bases; junction bases not matched to a gene: 10. The CDR3 runs to 18 residues. Germline CDR1 reads LNHNV; CDR2 reads YYDKDF (reference sequence). The CDR3 DNA sequence: TGTGCCACCAGCAGGTACTCGGGACAGGGGATCACCAAAAACATTCAGTACTTC. This sequence encodes CATSRYSGQGITKNIQYF.

This CDR3 is CASSVTGVSNQPQHF. The CDR3 coding sequence is TGTGCCAGCAGCGTTACTGGGGTGAGCAATCAGCCCCAGCATTTT. The chain has TRBV9 and TRBJ1-5; the D is unclear. The CDR3 spans 15 residues. Germline V CDR1 and CDR2: SGDLS, YYNGEE. V shed 2 bases and J shed 1 base, with 10 bases lying between them.

The genes are TRBV6-5 and TRBJ2-1; no clear D gene. The CDR3 has 14 residues. Looked up from germline, CDR1 is MNHEY and CDR2 is SVGAGI. V was clipped by 0 bases and J by 10 bases, with 13 bases between them. The CDR3, as DNA: TGTGCCAGCAGTTACTCGGGCAGCTCTCAGGAGCAGTTCTTC. It is translated as CASSYSGSSQEQFF.

The CDR3 DNA is TGTGCCACCAATCAAAGGGGGGGGACGAACACTGAAGCTTTCTTT. Translating gives CATNQRGGTNTEAFF. This chain uses TRBV28 with TRBJ1-1; a possible D gene is TRBD1 (6 bases). This CDR3 has 15 amino acids. Germline loops: CDR1 MDHEN, CDR2 SYDVKM. V was pared by 10 bases and J by 1 base, with 19 bases between.

The chain has TRBV7-2 and TRBJ1-1, with 10 bases fitting TRBD1. J was trimmed by 6 bases and V by 5 bases; bases with no gene match: 6. This CDR3 has 14 residues. CDR1 SGHTA and CDR2 FQGNSA come from the germline V gene. CDR3 in DNA: TGTGCCAGCAGCGTGACAGGGGGCCGGGCTGAAGCTTTCTTT. Translated, it gives CASSVTGGRAEAFF.

The V and J genes are TRBV6-6 and TRBJ2-7, with D possibly matching TRBD1 (6 bases). Trimming stripped 8 bases from V and 2 bases from J, with 13 bases between. This CDR3 spans 13 amino acids. Germline values: CDR1 MNHNY, CDR2 SVGAGI (reference sequence). For the CDR3, the DNA is TGTGCCAGCGCCCCACAGGGAGCCTACGAGCAGTACTTC. It yields the protein CASAPQGAYEQYF.

The rearrangement uses TRBV24-1 and TRBJ2-2, with D maybe TRBD2 (5 bases). This CDR3 region has 18 residues. The ends were cut back, 4 bases at V and 0 bases at J, with 17 bases in the middle. Germline assignment: CDR1 KGHDR and CDR2 SFDVKD. CDR3 sequence (DNA): TGTGCCACCAGTGAAGACTATGCGTCAGATTCGAACACCGGGGAGCTGTTTTTT. Its translation: CATSEDYASDSNTGELFF.

The chain links TRBV6-5 to TRBJ1-5; D uncertain. Germline V gene sequence: CDR1 MNHEY, CDR2 SVGAGI. V was trimmed by 6 bases and J by 0 bases, leaving 9 bases between them. The CDR3 consists of 14 residues. CDR3 nucleotide sequence: TGTGCCAGCAGCCTGCACTATAGCAATCAGCCCCAGCATTTT. Translation gives CASSLHYSNQPQHF.

This chain connects TRBV7-2 to TRBJ1-6; TRBD1 might be the D (6 bases). Germline CDR1 and CDR2: SGHTA and FQGNSA. V gave up 3 bases and J gave up 10 bases, with 10 bases separating them. The CDR3 has 13 amino acids. In nucleotides, the CDR3 is TGTGCCAGCAGCTTTACAGGGTTATCACCCCTCCACTTT. Translating gives CASSFTGLSPLHF. Full variable domain (rest looked up from reference TRBV7-2 and TRBJ1-6): GAGVSQSPSNKVTEKGKDVELRCDPISGHTALYWYRQSLGQGLEFLIYFQGNSAPDKSGLPSDRFSAERTGGSVSTLTIQRTQQEDSAVYLCASSFTGLSPLHFGNGTRLTVT.